This T cell receptor (beta chain) was identified in a study of shared clonotypes between healthy human individuals. V was pared by 2 bases and J by 5 bases, with 7 bases of the junction left unmatched. CDR3 length: 14 residues. Germline assignment: CDR1 GTSNPN and CDR2 SVGIG (reference sequence). Repertoires were generated with immunoSEQ multiplex PCR, while TCRdb's copy carries only in-frame clones and drops some. This repertoire shows over a million clones, around 76% found once; its top ten account for roughly 1.4%. The chain combines TRBV30 with TRBJ1-2, with TRBD1 matching 8 bases. The clonotype comes from a man aged 18 to 30 in good health. Sequencing was done on a sample of memory CD4+ T cells sorted from blood. Subset specified: CD45RA-negative fraction. The CDR3 spells CAWSLNQGAYGYTF. The CDR3 DNA follows: TGTGCCTGGAGTCTTAATCAGGGGGCTTATGGCTACACCTTC. Complete variable domain (other parts from reference TRBV30 and TRBJ1-2): SQTIHQWPATLVQPVGSPLSLECTVEGTSNPNLYWYRQAAGRGLQLLFYSVGIGQISSEVPQNLSASRPQDRQFILSSKKLLLSDSGFYLCAWSLNQGAYGYTFGSGTRLTVV.